This T cell receptor beta chain is from a study of shared clonotypes between healthy human individuals. Naive CD8 cells comprised CD45RO-negative, CCR7-positively selected cells, excluding terminally differentiated effector memory CD45RA+ cells. For this clone: At the DNA level, this CDR3 is encoded by other sequences in the same sample as well.

The CDR3 runs to 14 residues. Trimming at V came to 3 bases and at J to 4 bases, leaving 4 bases not matched to a gene. Germline V gene lookup returns CDR1 MDHEN and CDR2 SYDVKM. Genomic DNA of each subset was evenly split across several immunoSEQ plates. The table came from immunoSEQ multiplex PCR; TCRdb's copy has only in-frame clones and leaves some out. The sample carries 2 million to 2.5 million clones, 90% to 95% recorded once. This chain joins TRBV28 and TRBJ2-7; 9 nucleotides align to TRBD1. Sequenced material: naive CD8+ T cells from PBMCs. This sequence originates from a man younger than 35 in good health. Some clones in this sample may be carry-over from other donors' samples. The CDR3 sequence is CASSFTGQGYEQYF. DNA for the CDR3: TGTGCCAGCAGTTTTACCGGACAGGGGTACGAGCAGTACTTC.